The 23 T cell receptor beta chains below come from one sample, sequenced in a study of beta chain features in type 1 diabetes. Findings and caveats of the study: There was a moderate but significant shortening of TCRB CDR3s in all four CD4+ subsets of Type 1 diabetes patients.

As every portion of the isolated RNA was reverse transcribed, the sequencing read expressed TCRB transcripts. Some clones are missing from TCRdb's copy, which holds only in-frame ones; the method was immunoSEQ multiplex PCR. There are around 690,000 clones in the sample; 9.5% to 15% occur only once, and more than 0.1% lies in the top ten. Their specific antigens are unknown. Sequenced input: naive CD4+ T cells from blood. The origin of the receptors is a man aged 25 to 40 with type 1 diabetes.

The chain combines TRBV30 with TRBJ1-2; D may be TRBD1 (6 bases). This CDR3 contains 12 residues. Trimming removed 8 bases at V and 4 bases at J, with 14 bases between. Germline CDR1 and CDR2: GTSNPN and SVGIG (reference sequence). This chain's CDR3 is CAGGPWGYGYTF. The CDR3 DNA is TGTGCCGGGGGGCCTTGGGGCTATGGCTACACCTTC.

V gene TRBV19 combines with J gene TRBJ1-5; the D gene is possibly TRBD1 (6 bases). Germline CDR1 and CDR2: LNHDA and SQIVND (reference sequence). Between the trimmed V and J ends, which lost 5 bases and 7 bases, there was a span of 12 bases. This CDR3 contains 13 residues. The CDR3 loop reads CASSASTGQPQHF. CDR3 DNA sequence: TGTGCCAGTAGTGCCTCGACAGGACAGCCCCAGCATTTT.

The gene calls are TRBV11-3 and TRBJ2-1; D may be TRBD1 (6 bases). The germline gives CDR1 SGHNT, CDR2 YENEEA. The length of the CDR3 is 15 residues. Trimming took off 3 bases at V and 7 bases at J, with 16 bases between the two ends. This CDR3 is CASSLGDTGVNEQFF. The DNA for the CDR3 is TGTGCCAGCAGCTTGGGGGACACTGGGGTAAATGAGCAGTTCTTC.

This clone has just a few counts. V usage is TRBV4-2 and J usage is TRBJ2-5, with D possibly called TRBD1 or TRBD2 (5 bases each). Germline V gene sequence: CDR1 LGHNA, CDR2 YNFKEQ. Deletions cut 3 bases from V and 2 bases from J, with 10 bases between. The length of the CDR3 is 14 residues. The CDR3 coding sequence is TGTGCCAGCAGCCAGAGGGGACCTCAAGAGACCCAGTACTTC. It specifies CASSQRGPQETQYF.

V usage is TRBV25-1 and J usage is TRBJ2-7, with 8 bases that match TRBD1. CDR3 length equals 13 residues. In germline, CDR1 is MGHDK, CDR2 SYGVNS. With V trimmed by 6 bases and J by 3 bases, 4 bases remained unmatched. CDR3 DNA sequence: TGTGCCAGCAGCCGGGACAGGTACTACGAGCAGTACTTC. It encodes CASSRDRYYEQYF.

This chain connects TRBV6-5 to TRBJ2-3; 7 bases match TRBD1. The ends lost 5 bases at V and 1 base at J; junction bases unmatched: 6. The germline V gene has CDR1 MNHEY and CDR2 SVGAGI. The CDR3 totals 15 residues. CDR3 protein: CASSKQGLGTDTQYF. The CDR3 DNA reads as TGTGCCAGCAGTAAACAGGGGCTCGGCACAGATACGCAGTATTTT.

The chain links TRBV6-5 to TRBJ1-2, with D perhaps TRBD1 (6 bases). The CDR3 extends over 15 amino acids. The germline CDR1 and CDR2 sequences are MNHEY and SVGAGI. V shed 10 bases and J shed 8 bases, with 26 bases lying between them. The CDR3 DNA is TGTGCCACATCGAGAGGGGGTCCTGGACGAGGCGGCTACACCTTC. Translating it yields CATSRGGPGRGGYTF.

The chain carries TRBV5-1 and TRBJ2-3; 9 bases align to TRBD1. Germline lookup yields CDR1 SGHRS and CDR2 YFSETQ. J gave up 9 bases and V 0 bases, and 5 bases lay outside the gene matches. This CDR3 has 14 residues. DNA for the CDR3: TGCGCCAGCAGCTTGGAGGGACAGGGAAGGACGCAGTATTTT. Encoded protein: CASSLEGQGRTQYF.

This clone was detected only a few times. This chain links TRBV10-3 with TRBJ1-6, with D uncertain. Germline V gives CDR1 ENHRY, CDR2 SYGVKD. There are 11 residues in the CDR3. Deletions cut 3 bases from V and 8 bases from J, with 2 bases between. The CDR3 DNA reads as TGTGCCATCAGTGATGATTCACCCCTCCACTTT. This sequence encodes CAISDDSPLHF.

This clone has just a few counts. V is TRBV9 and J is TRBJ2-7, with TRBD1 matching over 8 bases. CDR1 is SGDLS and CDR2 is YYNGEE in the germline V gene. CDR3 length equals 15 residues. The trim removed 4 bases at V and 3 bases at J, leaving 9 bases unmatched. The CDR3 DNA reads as TGTGCCAGCAGCCCCTATCCGGGACAGGACTACGAGCAGTACTTC. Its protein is CASSPYPGQDYEQYF.

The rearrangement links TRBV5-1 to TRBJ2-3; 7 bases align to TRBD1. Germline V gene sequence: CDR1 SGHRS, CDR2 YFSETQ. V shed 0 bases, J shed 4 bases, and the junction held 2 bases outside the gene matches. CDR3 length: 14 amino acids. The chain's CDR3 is CASSLGDRSDTQYF. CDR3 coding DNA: TGCGCCAGCAGCTTGGGGGACAGATCAGATACGCAGTATTTT.

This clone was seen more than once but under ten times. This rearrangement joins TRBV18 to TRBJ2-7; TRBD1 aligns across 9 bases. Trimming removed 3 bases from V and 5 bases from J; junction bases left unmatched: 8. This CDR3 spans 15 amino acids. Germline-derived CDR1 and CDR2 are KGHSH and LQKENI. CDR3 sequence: CASSPGTGTPHEQYF. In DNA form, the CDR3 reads TGTGCCAGCTCACCCGGGACAGGGACTCCTCACGAGCAGTACTTC. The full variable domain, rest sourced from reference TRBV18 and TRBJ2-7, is NAGVMQNPRHLVRRRGQEARLRCSPMKGHSHVYWYRQLPEEGLKFMVYLQKENIIDESGMPKERFSAEFPKEGPSILRIQQVVRGDSAAYFCASSPGTGTPHEQYFGPGTRLTVT.

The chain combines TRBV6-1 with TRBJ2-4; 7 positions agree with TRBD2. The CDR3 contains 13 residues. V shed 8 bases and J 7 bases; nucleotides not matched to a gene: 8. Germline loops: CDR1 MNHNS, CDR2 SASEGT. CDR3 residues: CASLGGAGNIQYF. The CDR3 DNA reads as TGTGCCAGCTTGGGAGGGGCAGGGAACATTCAGTACTTC.

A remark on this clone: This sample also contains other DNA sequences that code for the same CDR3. The DNA for the CDR3 is TGTGCCAGCACGGACAGCTATGGCTACACCTTC. It codes for CASTDSYGYTF. V usage is TRBV25-1 and J usage is TRBJ1-2; TRBD1 is a possible D gene (6 bases). V lost 7 bases to trimming and J lost 4 bases, with 7 bases between them. Germline V gene sequence: CDR1 MGHDK, CDR2 SYGVNS. This CDR3 region has 11 residues.

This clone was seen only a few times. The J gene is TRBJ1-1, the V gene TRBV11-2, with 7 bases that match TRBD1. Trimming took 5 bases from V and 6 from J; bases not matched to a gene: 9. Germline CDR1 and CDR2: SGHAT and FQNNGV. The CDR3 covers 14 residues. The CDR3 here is CASSLQGVAAEAFF. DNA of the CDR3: TGTGCCAGCAGCCTCCAGGGGGTTGCGGCTGAAGCTTTCTTT.

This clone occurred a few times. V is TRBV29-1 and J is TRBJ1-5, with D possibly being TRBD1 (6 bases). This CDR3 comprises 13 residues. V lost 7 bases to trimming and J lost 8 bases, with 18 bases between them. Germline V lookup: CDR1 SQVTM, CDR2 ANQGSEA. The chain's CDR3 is CSALKSEGEPQHF. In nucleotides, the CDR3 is TGCAGCGCACTAAAGAGCGAGGGGGAGCCCCAGCATTTT.

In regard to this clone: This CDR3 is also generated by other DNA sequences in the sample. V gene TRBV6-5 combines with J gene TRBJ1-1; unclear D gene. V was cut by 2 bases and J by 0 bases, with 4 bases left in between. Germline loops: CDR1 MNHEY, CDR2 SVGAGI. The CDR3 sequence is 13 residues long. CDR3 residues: CASSYGMNTEAFF. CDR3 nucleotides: TGTGCCAGCAGTTACGGAATGAACACTGAAGCTTTCTTT.

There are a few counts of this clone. CDR3 region: CASSPAGQGYEQYF. As DNA, the CDR3 is TGTGCCAGCTCACCAGCGGGACAGGGCTACGAGCAGTACTTC. The V and J genes are TRBV18 and TRBJ2-7; TRBD1 agrees at 9 bases. From germline, CDR1 is KGHSH and CDR2 LQKENI. This CDR3 has 14 residues. V shed 2 bases, J shed 3 bases, and the junction held 2 bases outside the gene matches.

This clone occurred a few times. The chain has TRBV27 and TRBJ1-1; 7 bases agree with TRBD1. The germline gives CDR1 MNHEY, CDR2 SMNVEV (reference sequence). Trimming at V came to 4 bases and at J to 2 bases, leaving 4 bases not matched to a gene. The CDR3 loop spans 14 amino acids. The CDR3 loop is CASSWDSHNTEAFF. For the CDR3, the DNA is TGTGCCAGCAGTTGGGACAGCCATAACACTGAAGCTTTCTTT.

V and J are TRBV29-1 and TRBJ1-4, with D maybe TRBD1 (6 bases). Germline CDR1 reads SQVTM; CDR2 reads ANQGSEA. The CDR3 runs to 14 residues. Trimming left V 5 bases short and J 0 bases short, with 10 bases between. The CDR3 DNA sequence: TGCAGCGTTCTGGACAGTCCAACTAATGAAAAACTGTTTTTT. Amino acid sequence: CSVLDSPTNEKLFF.

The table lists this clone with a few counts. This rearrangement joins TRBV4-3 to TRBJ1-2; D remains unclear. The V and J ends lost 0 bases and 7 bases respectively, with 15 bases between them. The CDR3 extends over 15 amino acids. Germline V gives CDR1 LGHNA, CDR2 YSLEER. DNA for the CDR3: TGCGCCAGCAGCCAAGAGACCGATATCGTCGGTGGCTACACCTTC. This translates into CASSQETDIVGGYTF.

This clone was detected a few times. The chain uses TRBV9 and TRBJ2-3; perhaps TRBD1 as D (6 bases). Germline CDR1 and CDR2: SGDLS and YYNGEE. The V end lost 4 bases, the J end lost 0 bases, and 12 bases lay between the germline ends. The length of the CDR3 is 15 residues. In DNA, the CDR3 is TGTGCCAGCAGCCCACAGGGTACTAGCACAGATACGCAGTATTTT. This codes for CASSPQGTSTDTQYF.

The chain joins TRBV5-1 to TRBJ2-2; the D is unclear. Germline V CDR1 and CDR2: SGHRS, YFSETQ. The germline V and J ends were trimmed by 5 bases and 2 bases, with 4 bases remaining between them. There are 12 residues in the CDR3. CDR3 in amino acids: CASRPNTGELFF. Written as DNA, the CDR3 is TGCGCCAGCAGGCCAAACACCGGGGAGCTGTTTTTT.